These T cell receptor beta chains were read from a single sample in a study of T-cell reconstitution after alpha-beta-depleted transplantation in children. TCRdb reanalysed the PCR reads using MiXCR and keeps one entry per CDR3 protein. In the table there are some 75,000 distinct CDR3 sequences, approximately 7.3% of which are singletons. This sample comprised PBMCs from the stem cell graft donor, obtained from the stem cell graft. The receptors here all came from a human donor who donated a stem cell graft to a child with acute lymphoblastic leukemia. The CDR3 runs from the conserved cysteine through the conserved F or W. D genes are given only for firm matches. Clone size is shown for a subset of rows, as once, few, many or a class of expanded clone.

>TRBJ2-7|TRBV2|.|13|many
CASTKSDSYEQYF
TGTGCCAGCACCAAATCTGACAGTTACGAGCAGTACTTC
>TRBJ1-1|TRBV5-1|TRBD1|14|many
CASSGQGLVTEAFF
TGCGCCAGCAGCGGACAGGGGTTGGTCACTGAAGCTTTCTTT
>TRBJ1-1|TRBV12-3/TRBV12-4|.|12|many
CASSLLNTEAFF
TGTGCCAGCAGTTTATTGAACACTGAAGCTTTCTTT
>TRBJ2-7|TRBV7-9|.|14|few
CASSPLDGFYEQYF
TGTGCCAGCAGCCCCCTCGACGGATTCTACGAGCAGTACTTC
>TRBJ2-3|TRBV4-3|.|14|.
CASSQGLPLSTQYF
TGCGCCAGCAGCCAAGGTCTACCGCTTAGTACGCAGTATTTT
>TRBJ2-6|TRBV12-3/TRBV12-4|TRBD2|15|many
CASSFGGTRANVLTF
TGTGCCAGCAGTTTCGGGGGGACTAGGGCCAACGTCCTGACTTTC
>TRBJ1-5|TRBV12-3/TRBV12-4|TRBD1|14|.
CASSPGQINQPQHF
TGTGCCAGCAGTCCGGGACAGATCAATCAGCCCCAGCATTTT
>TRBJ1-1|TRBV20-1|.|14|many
CSARDSGGRTEAFF
TGCAGTGCTAGAGATTCGGGGGGGAGGACTGAAGCTTTCTTT
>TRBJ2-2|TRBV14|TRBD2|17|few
CASSIRGRSWNTGELFF
TGTGCCAGCAGTATCCGCGGGAGATCATGGAACACCGGGGAGCTGTTTTTT
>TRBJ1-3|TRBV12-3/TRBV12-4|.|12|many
CASSPRVNTIYF
TGTGCCAGCAGTCCCAGGGTAAACACCATATATTTT
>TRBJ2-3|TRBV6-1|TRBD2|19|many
CASSPDFITSGPHTDTQYF
TGTGCCAGCAGTCCCGATTTCATCACTAGCGGACCCCACACAGATACGCAGTATTTT
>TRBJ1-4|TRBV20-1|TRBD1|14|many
CSATRDRALEKLFF
TGCAGTGCTACAAGGGACAGGGCTTTGGAAAAACTGTTTTTT
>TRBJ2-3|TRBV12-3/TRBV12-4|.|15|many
CASRPSRVRGDTQYF
TGTGCCAGCAGGCCTAGTCGCGTTCGAGGAGATACGCAGTATTTT
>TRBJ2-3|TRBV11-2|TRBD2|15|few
CASSLGTSTTDTQYF
TGTGCCAGCAGCTTAGGGACTAGCACCACAGATACGCAGTATTTT
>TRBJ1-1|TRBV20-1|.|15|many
CSASSFRRVNTEAFF
TGCAGTGCTAGCAGCTTCAGGCGAGTGAACACTGAAGCTTTCTTT
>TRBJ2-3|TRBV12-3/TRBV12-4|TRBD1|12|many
CASSSGTVTQYF
TGTGCCAGCAGTTCCGGGACAGTTACGCAGTATTTT
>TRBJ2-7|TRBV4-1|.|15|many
CASSQVDSCTYEQYF
TGCGCCAGCAGCCAAGTTGACAGCTGCACCTACGAGCAGTACTTC